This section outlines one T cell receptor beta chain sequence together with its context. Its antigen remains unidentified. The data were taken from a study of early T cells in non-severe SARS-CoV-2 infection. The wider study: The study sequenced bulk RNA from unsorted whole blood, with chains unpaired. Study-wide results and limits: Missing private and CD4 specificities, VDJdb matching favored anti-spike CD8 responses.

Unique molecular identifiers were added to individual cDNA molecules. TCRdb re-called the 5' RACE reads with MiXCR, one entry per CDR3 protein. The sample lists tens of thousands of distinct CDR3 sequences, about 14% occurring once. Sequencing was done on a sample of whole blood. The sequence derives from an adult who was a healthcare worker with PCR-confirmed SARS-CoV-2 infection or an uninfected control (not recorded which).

The CDR3 nucleotides read TGCAGCGCCCAGACAGGGACAACCTACGAGCAGTACTTC. Translated, it gives CSAQTGTTYEQYF. This chain joins TRBV29-1 and TRBJ2-7; 7 bases match TRBD1. V was clipped by 7 bases and J by 2 bases; unmatched bases: 8. Germline loops: CDR1 SQVTM, CDR2 ANQGSEA. The CDR3 contains 13 residues.